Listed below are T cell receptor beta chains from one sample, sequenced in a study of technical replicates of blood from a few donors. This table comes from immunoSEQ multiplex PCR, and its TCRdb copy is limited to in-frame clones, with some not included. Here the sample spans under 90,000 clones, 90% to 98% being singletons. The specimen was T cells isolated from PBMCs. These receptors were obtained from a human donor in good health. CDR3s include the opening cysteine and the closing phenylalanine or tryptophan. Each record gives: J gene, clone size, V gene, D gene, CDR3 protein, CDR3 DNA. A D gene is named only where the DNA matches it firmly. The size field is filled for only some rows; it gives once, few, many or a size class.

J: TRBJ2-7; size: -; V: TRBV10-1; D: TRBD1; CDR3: CASSEIRDRSFHEQYF; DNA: TGCGCCAGCAGCGAGATCCGGGACAGGTCTTTCCACGAGCAGTACTTC
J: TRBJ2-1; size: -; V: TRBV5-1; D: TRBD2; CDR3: CASSWGTSGYNEQFF; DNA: TGCGCCAGCAGCTGGGGGACTAGCGGGTACAATGAGCAGTTCTTC
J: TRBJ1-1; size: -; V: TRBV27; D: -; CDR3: CASSLSIDTNTEAFF; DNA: TGTGCCAGCAGTTTATCGATAGATACGAACACTGAAGCTTTCTTT
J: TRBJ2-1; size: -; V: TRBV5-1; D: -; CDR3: CASSQDNEQFF; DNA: TGCGCCAGCAGCCAGGACAATGAGCAGTTCTTC
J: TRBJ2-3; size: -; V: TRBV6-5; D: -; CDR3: CASTPNGRNTDTQYF; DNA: TGTGCCAGCACCCCAAACGGGAGAAACACAGATACGCAGTATTTT
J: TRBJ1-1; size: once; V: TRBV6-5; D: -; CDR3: CASSYNRGTEAFF; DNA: TGTGCCAGCAGTTATAACCGGGGCACTGAAGCTTTCTTT
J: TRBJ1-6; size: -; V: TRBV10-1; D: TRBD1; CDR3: CASSRQGRWAISNSPLHF; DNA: TGCGCCAGCAGTCGACAGGGGAGATGGGCTATCAGCAATTCACCCCTCCACTTT
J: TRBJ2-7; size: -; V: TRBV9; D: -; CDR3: CASSVDGSGYEQYF; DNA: TGTGCCAGCAGCGTAGACGGGAGTGGGTACGAGCAGTACTTC
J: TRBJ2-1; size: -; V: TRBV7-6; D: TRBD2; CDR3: CASSLGGGLYNEQFF; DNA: TGTGCCAGCAGCTTAGGCGGGGGGCTGTACAATGAGCAGTTCTTC
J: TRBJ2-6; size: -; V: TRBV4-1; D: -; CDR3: CASARGGITGANVLTF; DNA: TGCGCCAGCGCAAGGGGTGGCATAACTGGGGCCAACGTCCTGACTTTC
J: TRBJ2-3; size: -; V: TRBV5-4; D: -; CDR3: CASSLSTTDTQYF; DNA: TGTGCCAGCAGCTTGTCTACCACAGATACGCAGTATTTT